These 28 T cell receptor beta chains were all obtained from the same sample, sequenced in a study of blood T cell repertoires in COVID-19. The data were produced by immunoSEQ multiplex PCR, yet TCRdb's version contains in-frame clones alone and is incomplete. The sample has about 360,000 clones; about 88% are singletons. The sequenced sample consisted of peripheral blood. These receptors came from a woman aged 60-75 years with COVID-19, enrolled during active disease.

This clone has only a few counts. The J gene is TRBJ1-2, the V gene TRBV28; possible D gene TRBD1, 5 bases. CDR1 and CDR2 (germline): MDHEN, SYDVKM. V was clipped by 3 bases and J by 7 bases, with 15 bases between them. The length of the CDR3 is 14 residues. The DNA of the CDR3 is TGTGCCAGCAGTTTTAGCAGGGAGGGATCTGGCTACACCTTC. Translated: CASSFSREGSGYTF.

This chain links TRBV2 with TRBJ1-6; possible D gene TRBD1, 6 bases. Trimming shortened V by 7 bases and J by 8 bases, and 18 bases separated the two germline ends. This CDR3 spans 15 amino acids. Per germline, CDR1 SNHLY and CDR2 FYNNEI. CDR3 DNA: TGTGCCAGCACCTCCGCGGCCAGGGGCGATTCACCCCTCCACTTT. Translating gives CASTSAARGDSPLHF.

This sequence joins TRBV3-1 (or the pseudogene TRBV3-2) and TRBJ2-7; 7 bases agree with TRBD2. This CDR3 region has 17 residues. Germline loops: CDR1 LGHDT, CDR2 YNNKEL (reference sequence). Unmatched junction bases numbered 11, after V lost 1 base and J lost 2 bases. In DNA form, the CDR3 reads TGTGCCAGCAGCCAAGGCCCCTTGGCGGGGGACCCCTACGAGCAGTACTTC. This encodes CASSQGPLAGDPYEQYF.

The rearrangement uses TRBV19 and TRBJ2-2, with 7 bases matching TRBD2. V gave up 2 bases and J gave up 6 bases; unmatched junction bases: 6. CDR3 length equals 15 residues. In germline, CDR1 is LNHDA, CDR2 SQIVND (reference sequence). The CDR3 loop reads CASSIQSSGAGELFF. CDR3 coding DNA: TGTGCCAGTAGTATACAGTCTAGCGGCGCCGGGGAGCTGTTTTTT.

The CDR3 DNA follows: TGCGCCAGCAGAAAGCTCGGAGAGACCCAGTACTTC. Amino acid sequence: CASRKLGETQYF. This sequence joins TRBV5-1 and TRBJ2-5; D ambiguous. This CDR3 contains 12 residues. The ends were cut back, 5 bases at V and 4 bases at J, with 9 bases in the middle. Germline V gene data show CDR1 as SGHRS and CDR2 as YFSETQ.

V gene TRBV7-2 combines with J gene TRBJ1-4; 8 nucleotides match TRBD1. V shed 5 bases and J 0 bases; nucleotides not matched to a gene: 2. This CDR3 is built from 15 residues. Per the germline V gene, CDR1 is SGHTA and CDR2 is FQGNSA. In DNA, the CDR3 is TGTGCCAGCAGCATACAGGGGGCAACTAATGAAAAACTGTTTTTT. It is translated as CASSIQGATNEKLFF.

The genes are TRBV5-5 and TRBJ1-5, with 7 bases aligning to TRBD1. Germline assignment: CDR1 SGHKS and CDR2 YYEKEE (reference sequence). The CDR3 is 15 residues long. J lost 2 bases, V lost 0 bases, and 2 bases had no gene match. The CDR3 sequence: CASSLGGQGNQPQHF. CDR3 sequence (DNA): TGTGCCAGCAGCTTGGGAGGACAGGGCAATCAGCCCCAGCATTTT.

The chain employs TRBV2 and TRBJ2-3, with TRBD1 matching 7 bases. Germline V gene sequence: CDR1 SNHLY, CDR2 FYNNEI. The CDR3 contains 18 residues. Losses at the gene ends were 0 bases for V and 0 bases for J; bases not matched to a gene: 9. CDR3 in DNA: TGTGCCAGCAGTGAAGCCCTTTTCCGGGACAGTAGCACAGATACGCAGTATTTT. Amino acids: CASSEALFRDSSTDTQYF.

The chain has TRBV2 and TRBJ1-5; D is perhaps TRBD1 (5 bases). This CDR3 contains 16 residues. Between the trimmed V and J ends, which lost 8 bases and 0 bases, there was a span of 17 bases. Germline V gene sequence: CDR1 SNHLY, CDR2 FYNNEI. The DNA for the CDR3 is TGTGCCAGCGCGGCGCGACAGCCGTATAGCAATCAGCCCCAGCATTTT. Residues: CASAARQPYSNQPQHF.

V is TRBV11-3 and J is TRBJ1-1; D call uncertain. V was shortened by 4 bases and J by 3 bases, with 9 bases between the two germline ends. This CDR3 has 13 amino acids. From germline, CDR1 is SGHNT and CDR2 YENEEA. The CDR3 here is CASSSSTDTEAFF. CDR3 nucleotides: TGTGCCAGCAGCTCAAGTACGGACACTGAAGCTTTCTTT.

The CDR3 DNA reads TGTGCCAGCACTACAGACAGGGGGGGATGGTGGGGCAATCAGCCCCAGCATTTT. Amino acids: CASTTDRGGWWGNQPQHF. The rearrangement links TRBV21-1 to TRBJ1-5; the table calls TRBD1, which could not be checked here. TRBV21-1 is classified as a pseudogene. The CDR3 runs to 18 residues.

The V gene is TRBV6-2 or TRBV6-3, the J gene TRBJ1-3; D ambiguous. The V gene lost 2 bases and the J gene lost 1 base, with 18 bases spanning the gap. The CDR3 runs to 18 residues. Germline V gene data show CDR1 as MNHEY and CDR2 as SVGEGT. CDR3 DNA: TGTGCCAGCAGTTACCAGGAATTTGGTCGGTGGTCTGGAAACACCATATATTTT. It encodes CASSYQEFGRWSGNTIYF.

The chain joins TRBV6-5 to TRBJ1-2, with unresolved D. Germline V gene sequence: CDR1 MNHEY, CDR2 SVGAGI. Trimming removed 5 bases from V and 4 bases from J, with 11 bases in between. The CDR3 runs 13 residues. DNA of the CDR3: TGTGCCAGCAGTCCCCCGGGAGGCTATGGCTACACCTTC. Protein product: CASSPPGGYGYTF.

This chain uses TRBV6-4 with TRBJ1-6; a weak D match, TRBD1 (6 bases). CDR3 length: 15 amino acids. Trimming cost V 3 bases and J 10 bases, with 16 bases left between them. The V gene's germline CDR1 is MRHNA and CDR2 SNTAGT. The CDR3 sequence is CASSEGGGRRSPLHF. In DNA, the CDR3 is TGTGCCAGCAGTGAAGGGGGGGGGCGCAGGTCACCCCTCCACTTT.

V gene TRBV6-6 combines with J gene TRBJ1-3; TRBD1 aligns across 11 bases. V shed 5 bases and J 3 bases; nucleotides not matched to a gene: 9. Germline CDR1 is MNHNY and CDR2 is SVGAGI (reference sequence). The CDR3 spans 17 residues. The CDR3 coding sequence is TGTGCCAGCAGTCCCGGACAGGGGGCGCCTGGTGGAAACACCATATATTTT. It translates to CASSPGQGAPGGNTIYF.

The V call is TRBV5-4, the J call TRBJ1-1; 8 bases are a match to TRBD1. The germline CDR1 and CDR2 sequences are SGHNT and YYREEE (reference sequence). V lost 1 base, J lost 5 bases, and 4 bases stayed unmatched. The CDR3 is made up of 14 amino acids. CDR3 residues: CASSLRNRGTEAFF. The CDR3 region has the DNA TGTGCCAGCAGCTTGCGGAACAGGGGGACTGAAGCTTTCTTT.

The V and J genes are TRBV20-1 and TRBJ2-5; 11 bases match TRBD1. CDR1 is DFQATT and CDR2 is SNEGSKA in the germline V gene (reference sequence). The CDR3 has 14 residues. The trim removed 3 bases at V and 6 bases at J, leaving 6 bases unmatched. The CDR3 loop is CSASEGTGGKTQYF. CDR3 DNA sequence: TGCAGTGCTAGTGAAGGGACAGGGGGTAAGACCCAGTACTTC.

This chain uses TRBV14 with TRBJ2-1; 8 nucleotides align to TRBD2. V was clipped by 0 bases and J by 5 bases; unmatched bases: 0. CDR1 is SGHDN, CDR2 FVKESK, per germline. The CDR3 has 14 residues. CDR3 amino acids: CASSQELADNEQFF. The CDR3 bases are TGTGCCAGCAGCCAAGAACTAGCGGACAATGAGCAGTTCTTC.

The chain couples TRBV19 to TRBJ1-5; D call uncertain. CDR3 length: 16 amino acids. Germline loops: CDR1 LNHDA, CDR2 SQIVND (reference sequence). Trimming took 4 bases from V and 8 from J, leaving 21 bases between them. The CDR3 protein is CASSTFDGLFKKPQHF. The CDR3 nucleotides are TGTGCCAGTAGTACCTTTGACGGACTGTTCAAGAAGCCCCAGCATTTT.

J is TRBJ1-1 and V is TRBV5-4, with 9 bases matching TRBD1. The ends lost 4 bases at V and 4 bases at J; junction bases unmatched: 8. The length of the CDR3 is 15 residues. CDR1 is SGHNT, CDR2 YYREEE, per germline (reference sequence). CDR3 residues: CASSLETGGLTEAFF. The CDR3 DNA reads TGTGCCAGCAGCCTGGAGACAGGGGGGCTCACTGAAGCTTTCTTT. Complete variable domain (other parts from reference TRBV5-4 and TRBJ1-1): ETGVTQSPTHLIKTRGQQVTLRCSSQSGHNTVSWYQQALGQGPQFIFQYYREEENGRGNFPPRFSGLQFPNYSSELNVNALELDDSALYLCASSLETGGLTEAFFGQGTRLTVV.

This chain links TRBV7-2 with TRBJ2-7, with D possibly matching TRBD1 (5 bases). Trimming stripped 5 bases from V and 3 bases from J, with 8 bases between. CDR1 is SGHTA and CDR2 is FQGNSA in the germline V gene. The CDR3 contains 12 residues. In nucleotides, the CDR3 is TGTGCCAGCAGCATAGACAGCTACGAGCAGTACTTC. This translates into CASSIDSYEQYF. Full variable domain (missing parts from reference TRBV7-2 and TRBJ2-7): GAGVSQSPSNKVTEKGKDVELRCDPISGHTALYWYRQSLGQGLEFLIYFQGNSAPDKSGLPSDRFSAERTGGSVSTLTIQRTQQEDSAVYLCASSIDSYEQYFGPGTRLTVT.

This chain joins TRBV19 and TRBJ1-2; possible D gene TRBD1, 5 bases. V gave up 3 bases and J gave up 8 bases, with 16 bases separating them. This CDR3 contains 14 residues. Per the germline V gene, CDR1 is LNHDA and CDR2 is SQIVND (reference sequence). The CDR3 loop is CASSMSRQGWGYTF. The CDR3 nucleotides are TGTGCCAGTAGTATGAGTAGGCAGGGATGGGGCTACACCTTC.

The V call is TRBV7-8, the J call TRBJ1-2; D gene ambiguous. V lost 0 bases and J 5 bases, leaving 16 bases between the germline ends. In germline, CDR1 is SGHVS, CDR2 FQNEAQ. The CDR3 has 16 residues. The CDR3 sequence is CASSLAFSAGGYGYTF. CDR3 DNA: TGTGCCAGCAGCTTAGCTTTTTCGGCTGGCGGATATGGCTACACCTTC. The whole variable domain, remainder taken from reference TRBV7-8 and TRBJ1-2, is GAGVSQSPRYKVAKRGQDVALRCDPISGHVSLFWYQQALGQGPEFLTYFQNEAQLDKSGLPSDRFFAERPEGSVSTLKIQRTQQEDSAVYLCASSLAFSAGGYGYTFGSGTRLTVV.

V and J are TRBV27 and TRBJ2-3; TRBD2 matches at 13 bases. The CDR3 sequence is 17 residues long. The germline V gene encodes CDR1 MNHEY and CDR2 SMNVEV (reference sequence). V was pared by 8 bases and J by 5 bases, with 13 bases of the junction left unmatched. CDR3 protein: CASGFQLGTSGEDTQYF. The CDR3, as DNA: TGTGCCAGCGGCTTCCAACTCGGGACTAGCGGGGAAGATACGCAGTATTTT.

The chain employs TRBV6-5 and TRBJ1-2; 11 positions agree with TRBD1. The germline gives CDR1 MNHEY, CDR2 SVGAGI. The trim removed 5 bases at V and 4 bases at J, leaving 6 bases unmatched. The CDR3 is made up of 15 amino acids. CDR3 DNA sequence: TGTGCCAGCAGTCCCGGACAGGGGGCTAGCTATGGCTACACCTTC. Its translation: CASSPGQGASYGYTF.

This clone was found once. CDR3 residues: CASSSAFYLRSYEQYF. The CDR3 DNA is TGTGCCAGCAGTTCCGCCTTCTACCTCCGCTCCTACGAGCAGTACTTC. The V call is TRBV6-2 or TRBV6-3, the J call TRBJ2-7; D not resolved. Germline values: CDR1 MNHEY, CDR2 SVGEGT. The CDR3 sequence is 16 residues long. V lost 4 bases and J lost 0, with 16 bases in between.

The J gene is TRBJ2-1, the V gene TRBV7-9; 14 positions match TRBD2. The CDR3 runs to 15 residues. The V and J ends lost 5 bases and 10 bases, in that order; junction bases with no gene match: 7. CDR1 is SEHNR and CDR2 is FQNEAQ in the germline V gene (reference sequence). CDR3 nucleotides: TGTGCCAGCAGCCTGGGACTAGCGGGGGTGCAGGAGCAGTTCTTC. Protein: CASSLGLAGVQEQFF.

This sequence joins TRBV10-3 and TRBJ1-1, with a possible D match to TRBD1 (6 bases). Trimming stripped 6 bases from V and 1 base from J, with 15 bases between. Germline assignment: CDR1 ENHRY and CDR2 SYGVKD. The CDR3 is 15 amino acids. DNA of the CDR3: TGTGCCATCAGCGGGTCAGGGGCGACGAACACTGAAGCTTTCTTT. Translation gives CAISGSGATNTEAFF.